This is a list of T cell receptor beta chains from one sample in a study of siplizumab effects on memory and regulatory T cells. Here immunoSEQ multiplex PCR was the method, and the copy in TCRdb shows in-frame clones only, minus some. Counted here are about 94,000 clones, around 94% occurring once; the ten biggest clones make up approximately 0.31%. Sequenced sample: non-Treg CD4+ T cells sorted from blood. These receptors were obtained from a human donor in good health. The CDR3 runs from the conserved cysteine through the conserved F or W. D genes are given only for firm matches. Expanded clones are given a class, and other clones once, few, many or no size at all.

CDR3 DNA,CDR3 protein,V gene,J gene,CDR3 length,D gene,clone size
TGTGCCAGTATCCCCACCCAGAGGGGATTGAACACTGAAGCTTTCTTT,CASIPTQRGLNTEAFF,TRBV19,TRBJ1-1,16,-,-
TGTGCCAGCAGCTTCGTTGGGACTGGGGCCTACAATGAGCAGTTCTTC,CASSFVGTGAYNEQFF,TRBV11-3,TRBJ2-1,16,-,-
TGTGCCTGGAAGGGGGCTCCGCGGGATGAGCAGTTCTTC,CAWKGAPRDEQFF,TRBV30,TRBJ2-1,13,TRBD1,-
TGTGCCTGGAGCGCAGGGGTGTACCTTGGTGAGCAGTTCTTC,CAWSAGVYLGEQFF,TRBV30,TRBJ2-1,14,-,-
TGCGCCAGCACCCTCGGGGAAACGCAAGAGACCCAGTACTTC,CASTLGETQETQYF,TRBV5-1,TRBJ2-5,14,-,-
TGTGCCAGCAGTGAACCTGACAGGAACACTGAAGCTTTCTTT,CASSEPDRNTEAFF,TRBV2,TRBJ1-1,14,-,-
TGTGCCAGCAGCTTGGTGTTGCGGGGGGACGAGCAGTACTTC,CASSLVLRGDEQYF,TRBV5-4,TRBJ2-7,14,TRBD2,-
TGCGCCAGCAGCCAACCGGGACAGGGAGAGACCCAGTACTTC,CASSQPGQGETQYF,TRBV5-1,TRBJ2-5,14,TRBD1,-
TGTGCCAGTAGTATACGGACAGGGATTAGTGGCGGCTACACCTTC,CASSIRTGISGGYTF,TRBV19,TRBJ1-2,15,TRBD1,-
TGTGCCAGCTCACGACAAGAGACCCAGTACTTC,CASSRQETQYF,TRBV18,TRBJ2-5,11,-,-
TGTGCCAGCAGCTTCCGGGAAAACACTGAAGCTTTCTTT,CASSFRENTEAFF,TRBV7-3,TRBJ1-1,13,-,-
TGTGCCAGCAGCTTTCCGAACACTGAAGCTTTCTTT,CASSFPNTEAFF,TRBV7-9,TRBJ1-1,12,-,once
TGTGCCAGCAGCCAAGATGGTTTCAGGGGCGAGCAGTACTTC,CASSQDGFRGEQYF,TRBV14,TRBJ2-7,14,-,-
TGTGCCTGGGGAGGTCTGGGAAATGGAAACACCATATATTTT,CAWGGLGNGNTIYF,TRBV30,TRBJ1-3,14,-,-
TGTGCCAGCAGCTCTAGTTGGACAGCCGATTCCTACGAGCAGTACTTC,CASSSSWTADSYEQYF,TRBV7-8,TRBJ2-7,16,-,-
TGTGCCAGCAGTCCGCAGAATGAAGAGACCCAGTACTTC,CASSPQNEETQYF,TRBV2,TRBJ2-5,13,-,-
TGTGCCTGGAGTGCCGGGGGTAGCTCCTACGAGCAGTACTTC,CAWSAGGSSYEQYF,TRBV30,TRBJ2-7,14,-,-
TGTGCCAGCAGTTCAGAGGGGTTACTAGCGGGGGCGAACACCGGGGAGCTGTTTTTT,CASSSEGLLAGANTGELFF,TRBV2,TRBJ2-2,19,TRBD2,once
TGTGCCAGCAGTTCCAGGGTAAACTATGGCTACACCTTC,CASSSRVNYGYTF,TRBV27,TRBJ1-2,13,-,-
TGTGCCTGGAGTAGGGGGGATGACAGGGGCAGGGGAGGCTACACCTTC,CAWSRGDDRGRGGYTF,TRBV30,TRBJ1-2,16,TRBD1,-
TGTGCCAGCAGCACACTTAGCGGAGTCCAAGGCACAGATACGCAGTATTTT,CASSTLSGVQGTDTQYF,TRBV7-2,TRBJ2-3,17,-,-
TGTGCCAGCTCATCAACGCGAACATCTAATGAAAAACTGTTTTTT,CASSSTRTSNEKLFF,TRBV6-5,TRBJ1-4,15,-,-
TGTGCCTGGAGTGTACTTAATGGCTACACCTTC,CAWSVLNGYTF,TRBV30,TRBJ1-2,11,-,-
TGTGCCAGCAGTGTCGTTGTTTTGCTGGGGGAGACCCAGTACTTC,CASSVVVLLGETQYF,TRBV6-1,TRBJ2-5,15,-,-
TGTGCCATCAGTGAGTCGCGGACAGCGGGCTATGGCTACACCTTC,CAISESRTAGYGYTF,TRBV10-3,TRBJ1-2,15,-,-
TGCGCCAGCAGCCAAGGAGCGTCGACCTACAATGAGCAGTTCTTC,CASSQGASTYNEQFF,TRBV4-3,TRBJ2-1,15,-,-
TGTGCCAGCAGCCAAGGGGACCTCGGGTGGCCCCTCCACTTT,CASSQGDLGWPLHF,TRBV14,TRBJ1-6,14,-,-
TGTGCCTGGAGCGGATTGCGGAACTACGAGCAGTACTTC,CAWSGLRNYEQYF,TRBV30,TRBJ2-7,13,-,-
TGTGCCAGCAGTGAAAGAGGGCTAGCGGGAGCTTCGGCAGATACGCAGTATTTT,CASSERGLAGASADTQYF,TRBV6-1,TRBJ2-3,18,TRBD2,-
TGTGCCAGTAGTATAGGCCCTCCAGTAAAGTACGAGCAGTACTTC,CASSIGPPVKYEQYF,TRBV19,TRBJ2-7,15,-,-
TGTGCTTTGGACAGGGATGGTGAAAAACTGTTTTTT,CALDRDGEKLFF,TRBV30,TRBJ1-4,12,TRBD1,-
TGTGCCAGCAGTGAACAAACCATAAGGACCGGGGAGCTGTTTTTT,CASSEQTIRTGELFF,TRBV2,TRBJ2-2,15,-,-
TGTGCCAGTAGTATGACAGCAACTAATGAAAAACTGTTTTTT,CASSMTATNEKLFF,TRBV19,TRBJ1-4,14,-,-
TGTGCCAGCGCCCCAGTTAGCGGGAACTACGAGCAGTACTTC,CASAPVSGNYEQYF,TRBV5-4,TRBJ2-7,14,TRBD2,-
TGTGCCACCAGCAGAGTCCGGGACGGCTACACCTTC,CATSRVRDGYTF,TRBV15,TRBJ1-2,12,-,-
TGTGCCAGTAGTATCAGGGGATCAATCCTTGTAGCCAAAAACATTCAGTACTTC,CASSIRGSILVAKNIQYF,TRBV19,TRBJ2-4,18,-,-
TGTGCCAGCAGCTTATACGGGGGCGAGCAGTACTTC,CASSLYGGEQYF,TRBV7-2,TRBJ2-7,12,-,-
TGTGCCATCAGGAGCAAAACCCAGTCAGAAGAAGCTTTCTTT,CAIRSKTQSEEAFF,TRBV10-3,TRBJ1-1,14,-,-
TGTGCCAGCAGGGGGGACATAGGCTCACCCCTCCACTTT,CASRGDIGSPLHF,TRBV2,TRBJ1-6,13,-,-
TGTGCCAGCAGCTCTGGGACAGGGGACTACGAGCAGTACTTC,CASSSGTGDYEQYF,TRBV11-3,TRBJ2-7,14,TRBD1,once
TGTGCCAGTAGGAGGGGAGGGGGCGGTCAGCCCCAGCATTTT,CASRRGGGGQPQHF,TRBV19,TRBJ1-5,14,TRBD1,-
TGTGCCAGCAGCTTAGCGACAGGGGTTGTAGATACGCAGTATTTT,CASSLATGVVDTQYF,TRBV5-4,TRBJ2-3,15,TRBD1,-